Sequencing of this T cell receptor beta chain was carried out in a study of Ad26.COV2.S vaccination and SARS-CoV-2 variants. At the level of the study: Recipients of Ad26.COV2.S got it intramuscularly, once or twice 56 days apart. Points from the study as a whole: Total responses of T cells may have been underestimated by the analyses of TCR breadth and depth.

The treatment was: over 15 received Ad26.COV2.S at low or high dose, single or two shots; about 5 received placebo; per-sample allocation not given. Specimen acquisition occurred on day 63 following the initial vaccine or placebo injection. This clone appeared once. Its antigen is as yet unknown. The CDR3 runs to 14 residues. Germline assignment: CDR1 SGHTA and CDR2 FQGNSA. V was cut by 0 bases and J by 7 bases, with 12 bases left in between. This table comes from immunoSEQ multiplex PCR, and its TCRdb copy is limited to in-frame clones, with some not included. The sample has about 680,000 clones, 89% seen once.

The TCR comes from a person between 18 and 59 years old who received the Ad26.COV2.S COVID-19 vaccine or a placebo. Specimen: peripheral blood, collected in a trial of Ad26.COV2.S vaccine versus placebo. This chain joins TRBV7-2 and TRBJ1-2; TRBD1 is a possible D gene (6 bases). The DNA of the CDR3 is TGTGCCAGCAGCTTAGCGGGGGGGGGCTCTGGCTACACCTTC. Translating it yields CASSLAGGGSGYTF.